This is a list of T cell receptor beta chains from one sample in a study of beta chain features in type 1 diabetes. Sequencing was performed with immunoSEQ multiplex PCR; in TCRdb, only in-frame clones are kept and a portion is missing. The sample lists around 250,000 clones, roughly 14% seen once, with more than 0.025% in the top ten. Material: naive CD4+ T cells from blood. The receptors stem from a woman aged 40-49 years in good health. The CDR3 runs from the conserved cysteine through the conserved F or W. D genes are given only for firm matches. Clone size is shown for a subset of rows, as once, few, many or a class of expanded clone.

j_call,clone_size,d_call,v_call,cdr3_aa,cdr3_nt
TRBJ2-7,.,TRBD1,TRBV7-2,CASSLGTGNYEQYF,TGTGCCAGCAGCTTGGGGACAGGTAACTACGAGCAGTACTTC
TRBJ2-1,.,.,TRBV5-5,CASSLVGRGPILSSYNEQFF,TGTGCCAGCAGCTTGGTGGGGCGGGGGCCTATACTTAGCTCCTACAATGAGCAGTTCTTC
TRBJ2-1,.,.,TRBV6-5,CASSPPSNEQFF,TGTGCCAGCAGCCCTCCCTCTAATGAGCAGTTCTTC
TRBJ2-3,few,.,TRBV6-5,CASSYGGTGTDTQYF,TGTGCCAGCAGTTACGGGGGGACAGGCACAGATACGCAGTATTTT
TRBJ2-7,few,TRBD1,TRBV7-2,CASSDRGAHEQYF,TGTGCCAGCTCTGACAGGGGAGCACACGAGCAGTACTTC
TRBJ2-7,.,.,TRBV2,CASIGLRTYEQYF,TGTGCCAGCATTGGACTCAGAACCTACGAGCAGTACTTC
TRBJ1-2,.,TRBD1,TRBV2,CASSLTGGYYGYTF,TGTGCCAGCAGTCTAACAGGGGGCTACTATGGCTACACCTTC
TRBJ1-3,.,TRBD1,TRBV9,CASSVDLTGGVRNTIYF,TGTGCCAGCAGCGTAGATTTGACAGGGGGAGTTAGAAACACCATATATTTT
TRBJ2-7,few,.,TRBV11-2,CASSPLTLAYEQYF,TGTGCCAGCAGCCCGCTGACTCTTGCCTACGAGCAGTACTTC
TRBJ1-1,few,.,TRBV19,CASSIEQVSAEAFF,TGTGCCAGTAGTATCGAGCAGGTTAGCGCTGAAGCTTTCTTT
TRBJ2-6,many,.,TRBV19,CASSMPESGANVLTF,TGTGCCAGTAGTATGCCCGAGTCTGGGGCCAACGTCCTGACTTTC
TRBJ2-1,.,TRBD2,TRBV13,CASSFGGGANLYNEQFF,TGTGCCAGCAGCTTCGGCGGGGGGGCAAACCTGTACAATGAGCAGTTCTTC
TRBJ1-1,.,TRBD1,TRBV5-4,CASSSYLRTGGTEAFF,TGTGCCAGCAGCTCGTACCTGCGGACAGGGGGCACTGAAGCTTTCTTT
TRBJ2-1,few,.,TRBV2,CAGSPPLGGEQFF,TGTGCCGGTTCCCCACCCCTCGGAGGAGAGCAGTTCTTC
TRBJ1-6,.,TRBD1,TRBV5-1,CASSFGAGGENSPLHF,TGCGCCAGCAGCTTCGGGGCAGGGGGCGAAAATTCACCCCTCCACTTT
TRBJ2-5,few,TRBD2,TRBV4-2,CASSKLAGGPYF,TGTGCCAGCAGCAAACTAGCGGGGGGTCCGTACTTC
TRBJ1-1,few,.,TRBV20-1,CSASKNTEAFF,TGCAGTGCGAGCAAGAACACTGAAGCTTTCTTT
TRBJ2-5,few,TRBD2,TRBV13,CASSFSSGGQTQYF,TGTGCCAGCAGCTTCTCTAGCGGGGGACAGACCCAGTACTTC
TRBJ2-5,.,.,TRBV19,CASSIGLETQYF,TGTGCCAGTAGTATCGGTTTAGAGACCCAGTACTTC
TRBJ2-5,.,.,TRBV18,CASSPISGSQETQYF,TGTGCCAGCTCACCTATATCGGGGTCCCAAGAGACCCAGTACTTC
TRBJ1-5,.,TRBD1,TRBV7-2,CASSPGQGGKPQHF,TGTGCCAGCAGCCCAGGACAGGGTGGGAAGCCCCAGCATTTT
TRBJ2-7,few,.,TRBV7-2,CASSLDGAGAPYEQYF,TGTGCCAGCAGCTTAGACGGGGCGGGGGCACCCTACGAGCAGTACTTC
TRBJ2-3,few,TRBD2,TRBV6-5,CASSLAGGLPDTQYF,TGTGCCAGCAGCTTAGCGGGGGGGCTTCCAGATACGCAGTATTTT
TRBJ2-2,few,.,TRBV7-2,CASSSLSPGELFF,TGTGCCAGCAGCTCGCTAAGTCCCGGGGAGCTGTTTTTT
TRBJ2-7,few,TRBD1,TRBV7-9,CASSLRSARQGAYEQYF,TGTGCCAGCAGCTTAAGGTCGGCCCGACAGGGGGCCTACGAGCAGTACTTC
TRBJ2-5,few,TRBD1,TRBV27,CASSSWDSQETQYF,TGTGCCAGCAGTTCCTGGGACAGCCAAGAGACCCAGTACTTC
TRBJ2-3,.,TRBD2,TRBV5-1,CASTASGGTSTDTQYF,TGCGCCAGCACGGCTAGCGGGGGGACTAGCACAGATACGCAGTATTTT
TRBJ2-1,.,.,TRBV6-5,CASSYSGQGSGNEQFF,TGTGCCAGCAGTTACTCGGGGCAGGGGTCGGGCAATGAGCAGTTCTTC
TRBJ2-3,few,.,TRBV7-9,CASSRRQGFSTDTQYF,TGTGCCAGCAGCCGCCGGCAGGGATTTAGCACAGATACGCAGTATTTT
TRBJ1-4,.,.,TRBV5-4,CASSAVNEKLFF,TGTGCCAGCAGCGCGGTGAATGAAAAACTGTTTTTT
TRBJ2-1,few,.,TRBV11-2,CASRLDSFNEQFF,TGTGCCAGCAGACTGGACAGTTTCAATGAGCAGTTCTTC
TRBJ1-3,few,.,TRBV18,CASSPLAGLPKGNTIYF,TGTGCCAGCTCACCTCTCGCGGGCCTCCCTAAGGGAAACACCATATATTTT
TRBJ1-3,few,.,TRBV18,CASSPFQRNSGNTIYF,TGTGCCAGCTCACCATTTCAGAGGAACTCTGGAAACACCATATATTTT
TRBJ1-2,few,.,TRBV30,CAWSVCRFSRYTF,TGTGCCTGGAGTGTATGCAGGTTCTCCCGCTACACCTTC
TRBJ2-7,few,.,TRBV7-9,CASSPLTGYEQYF,TGTGCCAGCAGCCCGTTGACAGGTTACGAGCAGTACTTC
TRBJ2-2,few,.,TRBV12-1,CASSFLRETDYTGELFF,TGTGCCAGCAGCTTCCTCCGTGAGACAGACTACACCGGGGAGCTGTTTTTT
TRBJ2-1,.,.,TRBV5-4,CASSLGRTTLNEQFF,TGTGCCAGCAGCTTGGGGAGGACTACACTCAATGAGCAGTTCTTC
TRBJ2-4,few,.,TRBV6-1,CASKDGGFFNIQYF,TGTGCCAGCAAAGACGGAGGCTTCTTTAACATTCAGTACTTC
TRBJ2-3,.,.,TRBV10-1,CASSESTRTDTQYF,TGCGCCAGCAGTGAGTCCACTAGAACAGATACGCAGTATTTT
TRBJ1-2,few,.,TRBV5-1,CASSLAEGARGYTF,TGCGCCAGCAGCTTGGCCGAAGGGGCGCGGGGCTACACCTTC
TRBJ1-2,few,.,TRBV20-1,CSATGDYGYTF,TGCAGTGCTACCGGAGACTATGGCTACACCTTC
TRBJ2-3,few,.,TRBV7-2,CASSLALRGTQYF,TGTGCCAGCAGCCTAGCCCTGCGGGGTACGCAGTATTTT
TRBJ2-7,.,TRBD1,TRBV4-1,CASSQVTGTGIYEQYF,TGCGCCAGCAGCCAAGTTACCGGGACAGGGATCTACGAGCAGTACTTC
TRBJ1-6,few,TRBD1,TRBV11-1,CASSLSTGTGQPLHF,TGTGCCAGCAGCTTATCAACAGGGACAGGTCAACCCCTCCACTTT
TRBJ2-3,.,TRBD2,TRBV10-3,CAIRKGAGEGDTQYF,TGTGCCATCAGGAAAGGGGCGGGGGAAGGAGATACGCAGTATTTT
TRBJ2-1,few,.,TRBV6-5,CASNRFEQFF,TGTGCCAGCAACAGGTTTGAGCAGTTCTTC
TRBJ2-1,.,.,TRBV5-1,CASSLATGRAFGQFF,TGCGCCAGCAGCTTGGCAACGGGTCGAGCTTTTGGGCAGTTCTTC
TRBJ1-2,.,.,TRBV7-2,CASSSRQPAYGYTF,TGTGCCAGCAGTTCTAGACAGCCAGCCTATGGCTACACCTTC
TRBJ1-4,few,TRBD1,TRBV6-6,CASRIRQGRDEKLFF,TGTGCCAGCAGGATTCGACAGGGGCGAGACGAAAAACTGTTTTTT
TRBJ1-2,few,.,TRBV27,CASRRTGLSYGYTF,TGTGCCAGCAGGAGAACAGGGCTGAGCTATGGCTACACCTTC
TRBJ2-3,.,TRBD2,TRBV29-1,CSVVAGGTDTQYF,TGCAGCGTTGTGGCGGGGGGGACAGATACGCAGTATTTT
TRBJ2-2,.,.,TRBV18,CASSPALGATGELFF,TGTGCCAGCTCACCGGCACTAGGTGCCACCGGGGAGCTGTTTTTT
TRBJ2-5,few,TRBD2,TRBV5-1,CASSPGTTLEETQYF,TGCGCCAGCAGCCCAGGGACTACCCTCGAAGAGACCCAGTACTTC
TRBJ1-2,few,.,TRBV13,CASRRAGAPSFNYGYTF,TGTGCCAGCAGGCGGGCAGGGGCGCCCTCGTTTAACTATGGCTACACCTTC
TRBJ2-7,.,TRBD1,TRBV6-1,CASSEYRGRGEQYF,TGTGCCAGCAGTGAATATAGGGGGCGAGGCGAGCAGTACTTC